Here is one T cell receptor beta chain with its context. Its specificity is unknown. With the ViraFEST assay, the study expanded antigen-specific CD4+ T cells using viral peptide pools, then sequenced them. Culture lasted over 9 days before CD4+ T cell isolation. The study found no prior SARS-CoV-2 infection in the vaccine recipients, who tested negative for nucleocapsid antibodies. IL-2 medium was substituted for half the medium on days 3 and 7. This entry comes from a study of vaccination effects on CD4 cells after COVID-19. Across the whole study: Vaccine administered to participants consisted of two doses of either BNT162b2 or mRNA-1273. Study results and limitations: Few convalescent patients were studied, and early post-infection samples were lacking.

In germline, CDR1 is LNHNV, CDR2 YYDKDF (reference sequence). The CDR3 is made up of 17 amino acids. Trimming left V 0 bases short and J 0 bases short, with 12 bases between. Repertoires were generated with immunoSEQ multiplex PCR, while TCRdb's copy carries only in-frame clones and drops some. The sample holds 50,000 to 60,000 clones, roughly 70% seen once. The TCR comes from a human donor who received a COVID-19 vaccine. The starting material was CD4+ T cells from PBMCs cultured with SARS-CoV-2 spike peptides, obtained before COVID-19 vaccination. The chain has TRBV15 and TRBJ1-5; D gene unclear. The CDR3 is CATSRDLRRDSNQPQHF. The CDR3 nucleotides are TGTGCCACCAGCAGAGATTTACGGAGGGATAGCAATCAGCCCCAGCATTTT.